Following are 19 T cell receptor beta chains from one sample sequenced in a study of monozygotic twins with inflammatory bowel disease. From its re-call of the 5' RACE reads, TCRdb lists each CDR3 protein once, without DNA. This sample's clone table lists about 450,000 distinct CDR3 sequences. Sequencing was performed on blood. These TCRs come from a human donor with ulcerative colitis or Crohn's disease, or a healthy co-twin of an affected twin (not recorded which).

The rearrangement links TRBV5-1 to TRBJ2-2; the TCRdb call, TRBD1, lacks DNA for checking. Germline assignment: CDR1 SGHRS and CDR2 YFSETQ. There are 18 residues in the CDR3. CDR3 in amino acids: CASSLIPGLRGDTGELFF. The variable domain in full, completed from reference TRBV5-1 and TRBJ2-2, reads KAGVTQTPRYLIKTRGQQVTLSCSPISGHRSVSWYQQTPGQGLQFLFEYFSETQRNKGNFPGRFSGRQFSNSRSEMNVSTLELGDSALYLCASSLIPGLRGDTGELFFGEGSRLTVL.

V is TRBV13 and J is TRBJ2-1; the TCRdb call, TRBD2, lacks DNA for checking. CDR1 PRHDT and CDR2 FYEKMQ come from the germline V gene (reference sequence). This CDR3 has 14 amino acids. The CDR3 spells CASSDRGGSSEQFF.

The gene calls are TRBV6-2 or TRBV6-3 and TRBJ2-5; TCRdb's assignment of TRBD1 cannot be checked, as there is no DNA. CDR3 length: 14 amino acids. Germline V gene data show CDR1 as MNHEY and CDR2 as SVGEGT. CDR3 sequence reads: CASSYVTVQETQYF.

The chain couples TRBV4-2 to TRBJ1-2. Germline loops: CDR1 LGHNA, CDR2 YNFKEQ. The CDR3 contains 14 residues. The CDR3 loop reads CASSQAGTLYGYTF.

The J gene is TRBJ1-5, the V gene TRBV20-1; the D call of TRBD1 rests on TCRdb alone, since no DNA is present to check it. Germline V gene lookup returns CDR1 DFQATT and CDR2 SNEGSKA (reference sequence). This CDR3 has 14 residues. CDR3 amino acids: CSARERTIDQPQHF.

CDR3 residues: CASSYQGWDTEAFF. The J gene is TRBJ1-1, the V gene TRBV6-5; TCRdb lists TRBD1, though no DNA is available to test this call. Per the germline V gene, CDR1 is MNHEY and CDR2 is SVGAGI. The CDR3 is made up of 14 amino acids.

The chain employs TRBV24-1 and TRBJ2-1. This CDR3 is built from 11 residues. Germline V CDR1 and CDR2: KGHDR, SFDVKD. The CDR3 sequence is CATSDVREQFF.

The V and J genes are TRBV10-3 and TRBJ2-3; the TCRdb D gene call, TRBD1, has no DNA to confirm it. CDR3 length: 15 amino acids. Germline CDR1 reads ENHRY; CDR2 reads SYGVKD. The CDR3 protein is CAISETVPGTDTQYF.

The rearrangement uses TRBV20-1 and TRBJ2-5; TCRdb's D gene call, TRBD2, goes unchecked for lack of DNA. The CDR3 loop spans 14 amino acids. Germline V CDR1 and CDR2: DFQATT, SNEGSKA (reference sequence). CDR3 region: CSALRLAGEETQYF.

The V gene is TRBV24-1, the J gene TRBJ2-5; as DNA is missing, the TRBD2 call by TCRdb cannot be tested. Germline V gene sequence: CDR1 KGHDR, CDR2 SFDVKD. The length of the CDR3 is 15 residues. This chain's CDR3 is CATSDTREGGETQYF.

The chain recombines TRBV29-1 with TRBJ2-5; the TCRdb D gene call, TRBD2, has no DNA to confirm it. Germline V CDR1 and CDR2: SQVTM, ANQGSEA. The CDR3 contains 16 residues. CDR3: CSVVFLTSPNQETQYF.

The chain couples TRBV3-1 to TRBJ1-1; with no DNA, the TCRdb D assignment of TRBD1 cannot be verified. The germline V gene has CDR1 LGHDT and CDR2 YNNKEL (reference sequence). The CDR3 spans 16 residues. CDR3 protein: CASSQGGGAADTEAFF.

The V and J genes are TRBV7-9 and TRBJ2-3; TCRdb's assignment of TRBD1 cannot be checked, as there is no DNA. CDR3 length: 14 residues. Germline CDR1 is SEHNR and CDR2 is FQNEAQ (reference sequence). The CDR3 protein is CASSLGGSADTQYF.

The CDR3 reads CSVGGQPNEKLFF. The V gene is TRBV29-1, the J gene TRBJ1-4; TCRdb's assignment of TRBD1 cannot be checked, as there is no DNA. Germline V gives CDR1 SQVTM, CDR2 ANQGSEA. There are 13 residues in the CDR3.

The J gene is TRBJ2-3, the V gene TRBV6-7; TCRdb's D call, TRBD2, is unchecked because there is no DNA. TRBV6-7 is known as an ORF, though its function is uncertain. The CDR3 runs 16 residues. The CDR3 sequence: CASSSDSGGRGDTQYF.

The chain employs TRBV5-6 and TRBJ1-5. This CDR3 has 15 amino acids. The germline V gene encodes CDR1 SGHDT and CDR2 YYEEEE. The CDR3 here is CASSNRQGTIQPQHF.

The chain couples TRBV15 to TRBJ1-1; TCRdb returns TRBD1, unconfirmable since there is no DNA. Germline V lookup: CDR1 LNHNV, CDR2 YYDKDF (reference sequence). The CDR3 loop spans 13 amino acids. The CDR3 spells CATSRGTDTEAFF.

The chain couples TRBV2 to TRBJ2-1; TCRdb selects TRBD2, and the lack of DNA leaves this call unchecked. The CDR3 totals 14 residues. Looked up from germline, CDR1 is SNHLY and CDR2 is FYNNEI. The CDR3 loop is CASRTSGGANEQFF.

V is TRBV5-1 and J is TRBJ2-3; the TCRdb D gene call, TRBD2, has no DNA to confirm it. In germline, CDR1 is SGHRS, CDR2 YFSETQ. The CDR3 length is 16 residues. CDR3 amino acids: CASSFNSGGFTDTQYF. Complete variable domain (other parts from reference TRBV5-1 and TRBJ2-3): KAGVTQTPRYLIKTRGQQVTLSCSPISGHRSVSWYQQTPGQGLQFLFEYFSETQRNKGNFPGRFSGRQFSNSRSEMNVSTLELGDSALYLCASSFNSGGFTDTQYFGPGTRLTVL.